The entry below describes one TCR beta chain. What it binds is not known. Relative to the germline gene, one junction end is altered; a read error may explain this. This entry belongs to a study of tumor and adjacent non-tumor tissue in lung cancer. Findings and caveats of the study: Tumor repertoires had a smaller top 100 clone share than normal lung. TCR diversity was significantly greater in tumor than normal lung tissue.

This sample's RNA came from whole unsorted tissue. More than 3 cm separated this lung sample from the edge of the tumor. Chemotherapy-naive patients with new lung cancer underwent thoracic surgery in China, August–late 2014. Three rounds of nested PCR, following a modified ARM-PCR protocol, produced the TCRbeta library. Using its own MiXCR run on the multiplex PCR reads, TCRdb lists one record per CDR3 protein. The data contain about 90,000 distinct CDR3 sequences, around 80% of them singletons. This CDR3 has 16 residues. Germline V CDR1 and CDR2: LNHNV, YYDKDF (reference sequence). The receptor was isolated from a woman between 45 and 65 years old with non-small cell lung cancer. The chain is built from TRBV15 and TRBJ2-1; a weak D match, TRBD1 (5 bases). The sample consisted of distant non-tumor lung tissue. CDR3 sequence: CAISPQGKGSYNEQFF. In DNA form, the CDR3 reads TGTGCCATCAGCCCTCAGGGTAAGGGCTCCTACAATGAGCAGTTCTTC.